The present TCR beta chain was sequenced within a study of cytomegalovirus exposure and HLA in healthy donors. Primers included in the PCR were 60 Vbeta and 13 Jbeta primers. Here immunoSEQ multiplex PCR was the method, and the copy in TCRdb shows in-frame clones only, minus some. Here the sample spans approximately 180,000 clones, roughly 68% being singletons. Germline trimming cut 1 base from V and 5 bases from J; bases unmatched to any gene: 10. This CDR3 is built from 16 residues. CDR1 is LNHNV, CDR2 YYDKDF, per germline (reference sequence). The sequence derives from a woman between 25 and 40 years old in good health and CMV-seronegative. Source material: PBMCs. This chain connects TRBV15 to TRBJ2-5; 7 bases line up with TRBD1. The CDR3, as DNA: TGTGCCACCAGCAGAGTCTTCGGCCAGGGGGTTGAGACCCAGTACTTC. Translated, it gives CATSRVFGQGVETQYF.